This T cell receptor beta chain was retrieved from a study of metastatic and nonmetastatic thyroid tumors (dated by TCRdb to about 2020). At the level of the whole study: For patients with malignant and with benign thyroid disease, the researchers compared repertoires between peripheral blood samples and tumor or nodule tissue samples.

No patient had received any treatment before thyroid surgery. Using T-cell receptor beta sequencing, the study looked back at clinical samples from patients collected from about 2011 to 2018. CDR1 KGHDR and CDR2 SFDVKD were looked up in the germline V gene. From V the trimming removes 1 base and from J it removes 5 bases, while the gene matches leave 4 bases of the junction unaccounted for. Reading from cysteine to phenylalanine, the CDR3 counts 15 amino acids. The DNA shown is the 45-base CDR3, in frame from base 1. Library prep was done by PCR. Sequencing was performed on an Illumina HiSeq 4000. High-throughput sequencing was used to profile the TCR beta-chain CDR3 region of each patient. The authors processed their data as follows. A classifier to discriminate distant-metastatic papillary thyroid cancer patients was built from CDR3 differences across clinicopathological groups. To measure repertoire diversity the researchers used the Shannon index, while the Morisita-Horn index served to gauge how similar the tumor and blood repertoires were. TCRdb itself trimmed the public reads at Q25 with fastp, ran MiXCR and retained productive beta chains. It is TCRdb's table, rather than the study itself, that gives the V and J calls and clone size. The sample records 20,000 to 25,000 clones, 24% of which are singletons. Of the sample, 6.4% is held by the ten largest clones.

What the study reported, not specific to this receptor: In both blood and tumor samples, TCR beta diversity was reported to be significantly higher in malignant tumors than in benign nodules.

This clone was counted ten times or more. Which antigen it targets is not known. Base-call qualities are not available, and no considerably larger clone is one nucleotide away. This receptor was obtained from a female donor with papillary thyroid cancer or a benign thyroid nodule (not recorded which). Some clones in this sample may be carry-over from other donors' samples. The chain joins TRBV24-1 to TRBJ2-5; TRBD1 agrees with 9 junctional bases. Sequencing was performed on tumor tissue. The CDR3 protein is CATSDFDRGEETQYF. DNA sequence: TGTGCCACCAGTGATTTCGACAGGGGGGAGGAGACCCAGTACTTC.